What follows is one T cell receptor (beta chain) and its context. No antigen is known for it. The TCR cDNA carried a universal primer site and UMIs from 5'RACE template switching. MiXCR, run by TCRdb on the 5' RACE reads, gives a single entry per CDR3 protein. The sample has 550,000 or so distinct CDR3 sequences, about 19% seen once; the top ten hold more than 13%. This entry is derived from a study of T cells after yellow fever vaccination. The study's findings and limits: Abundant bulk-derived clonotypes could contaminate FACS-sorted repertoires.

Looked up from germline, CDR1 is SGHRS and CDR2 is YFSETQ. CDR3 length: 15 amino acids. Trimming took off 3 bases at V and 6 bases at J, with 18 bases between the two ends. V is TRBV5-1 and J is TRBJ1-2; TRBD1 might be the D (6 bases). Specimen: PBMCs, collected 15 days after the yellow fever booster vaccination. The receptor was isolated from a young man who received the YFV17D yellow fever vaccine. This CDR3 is CASSSLPTGTDGYTF. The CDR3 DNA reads TGCGCCAGCAGCTCCCTCCCAACAGGGACCGATGGCTACACCTTC.